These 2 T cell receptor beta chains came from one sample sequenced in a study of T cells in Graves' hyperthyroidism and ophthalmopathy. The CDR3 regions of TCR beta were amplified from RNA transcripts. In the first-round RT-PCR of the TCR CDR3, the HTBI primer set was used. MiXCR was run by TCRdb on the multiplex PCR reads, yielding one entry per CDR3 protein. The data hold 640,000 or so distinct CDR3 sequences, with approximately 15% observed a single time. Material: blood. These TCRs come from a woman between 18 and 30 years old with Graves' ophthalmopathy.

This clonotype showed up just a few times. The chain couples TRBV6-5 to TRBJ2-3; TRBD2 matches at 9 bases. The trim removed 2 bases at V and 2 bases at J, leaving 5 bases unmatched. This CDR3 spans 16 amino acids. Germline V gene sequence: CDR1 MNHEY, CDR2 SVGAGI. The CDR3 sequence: CASSYHSGSLTDTQYF. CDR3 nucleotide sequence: TGTGCCAGCAGTTACCATAGCGGGAGCCTCACAGATACGCAGTATTTT.

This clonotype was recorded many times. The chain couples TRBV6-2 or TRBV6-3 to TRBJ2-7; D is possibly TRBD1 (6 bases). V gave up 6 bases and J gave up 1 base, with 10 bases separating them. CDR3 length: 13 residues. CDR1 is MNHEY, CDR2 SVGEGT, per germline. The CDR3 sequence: CASSRDKSYEQYF. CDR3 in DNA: TGTGCCAGCAGCCGGGACAAGTCCTACGAGCAGTACTTC.